This is a list of T cell receptor beta chains from one sample in a study of human T cells and chemical hapten exposure. TCRdb redid the calling of the RACE reads with MiXCR, one entry per CDR3 protein. The data hold approximately 43,000 distinct CDR3 sequences, with approximately 3.6% observed a single time. The sequences come from whole blood, collected in connection with sensitization to the hapten diphenylcyclopropenone (DPC). These receptors were taken from a man aged 45-65 years with alopecia areata. Some clones in this sample may be carry-over from other donors' samples. CDR3s include the opening cysteine and the closing phenylalanine or tryptophan. Each record gives: CDR3 length, V gene, J gene, CDR3 protein.

>14|TRBV6-1|TRBJ2-1
CASSEQGAGGEQFF
>15|TRBV20-1|TRBJ1-1
CSAAPGGTIGTEAFF
>14|TRBV6-2/TRBV6-3|TRBJ2-3
CASRKERATDTQYF
>14|TRBV29-1|TRBJ2-7
CSADSGTNPYEQYF
>14|TRBV28|TRBJ2-2
CASNSGSITGELFF
>17|TRBV7-6|TRBJ2-1
CASSPSTSGSFYNEQFF
>13|TRBV7-9|TRBJ1-1
CASSLRSSTEAFF
>14|TRBV7-7|TRBJ2-1
CASSPDSLPNEQFF
>14|TRBV4-1|TRBJ1-4
CASSQLGTNEKLFF
>15|TRBV12-3/TRBV12-4|TRBJ2-2
CASSLGATNTGELFF
>15|TRBV5-1|TRBJ1-1
CASRAPGEGRTEAFF
>14|TRBV2|TRBJ2-3
CASSTGLYTDTQYF
>15|TRBV12-5|TRBJ2-5
CASGPGTGGFETQYF
>11|TRBV29-1|TRBJ2-3
CSVSGSDTQYF
>16|TRBV15|TRBJ1-5
CATSSDLTGVKQPQHF
>15|TRBV11-3|TRBJ2-3
CASSLEGRSTDTQYF
>13|TRBV6-5|TRBJ2-7
CASSYRRTYEQYF
>14|TRBV27|TRBJ2-1
CASSLGQTINEQFF
>14|TRBV7-9|TRBJ2-5
CASSLSVGEETQYF
>17|TRBV5-4|TRBJ2-5
CASSLALAGVFQETQYF
>13|TRBV20-1|TRBJ1-1
CSARSGRGPEAFF
>15|TRBV6-5|TRBJ2-7
CASSYAYDKSYEQYF
>16|TRBV7-2|TRBJ1-1
CASSPGSTLMNTEAFF
>14|TRBV2|TRBJ2-7
CASSLGGGMEEQYF
>14|TRBV24-1|TRBJ1-5
CATSDFNANQPQHF
>13|TRBV27|TRBJ2-7
CASYRQGGGEQYF
>16|TRBV5-1|TRBJ2-1
CASSLEAGAVYNEQFF
>16|TRBV5-1|TRBJ1-1
CASSRTGTALNTEAFF
>16|TRBV5-6|TRBJ2-5
CASSSGLAGVRETQYF